The rows below give T cell receptor beta chains drawn from one sample of a study of glioma-infiltrating T cells. MiXCR, applied by TCRdb to the multiplex PCR reads, yields one record per CDR3 protein. The table lists approximately 120,000 distinct CDR3 sequences, 23% of them singletons. The sequenced sample was glioma tissue, nonneoplastic brain tissue, or PBMCs (not recorded which). These TCRs come from a human donor with low-grade glioma or glioblastoma, undergoing nonglioma brain surgery, or in good health (not recorded which). Both conserved end residues are part of each CDR3. A D gene is named only where the DNA matches it firmly. Clone sizes are given selectively: once, few, many, or a class where the clone is expanded.

>.|TRBV7-2|TRBJ1-5|many
CASSLMQGWDQPQHF
TGTGCCAGCAGCTTAATGCAGGGGTGGGATCAGCCCCAGCATTTT
>TRBD1|TRBV5-5|TRBJ2-7|few
CASSSTGQDPHRGQYF
TGTGCCAGCAGCTCTACAGGACAGGACCCTCATAGGGGGCAGTACTTC
>.|TRBV14|TRBJ2-6|many
CASSPRGSGANVLTF
TGTGCCAGCAGCCCCCGTGGCTCTGGGGCCAACGTCCTGACTTTC
>TRBD2|TRBV3-1|TRBJ2-3|few
CASSQGRAGGGRGAQYF
TGTGCCAGCAGCCAAGGCCGAGCGGGAGGGGGACGCGGCGCGCAGTATTTT
>.|TRBV7-2|TRBJ2-4|many
CASSLVNIQYF
TGTGCCAGCAGCTTAGTAAACATTCAGTACTTC
>.|TRBV14|TRBJ2-5|many
CASSQDWGDQETQYF
TGTGCCAGCAGCCAAGATTGGGGAGACCAAGAGACCCAGTACTTC
>TRBD2|TRBV4-1|TRBJ2-1|many
CASSQDPLAGVRNEQFF
TGCGCCAGCAGCCAAGATCCCCTAGCGGGAGTCCGCAATGAGCAGTTCTTC
>.|TRBV11-2|TRBJ2-3|many
CASSSTGSPTDTQYF
TGTGCCAGCAGCTCAACAGGGTCCCCCACAGATACGCAGTATTTT
>.|TRBV11-1|TRBJ2-6|many
CASSRSVTGVANVLTF
TGTGCCAGCAGCCGCTCTGTCACAGGCGTTGCCAACGTCCTGACTTTC
>.|TRBV20-1|TRBJ1-5|many
CSADQGRGQPQHF
TGCAGTGCTGACCAGGGAAGGGGTCAGCCCCAGCATTTT
>.|TRBV4-3|TRBJ1-2|many
CASSQDALGAYGYTF
TGCGCCAGCAGCCAAGACGCCCTGGGGGCCTATGGCTACACCTTC
>TRBD1|TRBV7-9|TRBJ2-7|.
CASSLVSQGAAEQYF
TGTGCCAGCAGCTTAGTGTCGCAGGGGGCGGCGGAGCAGTACTTC
>TRBD1|TRBV4-1|TRBJ1-5|many
CASGPRGDQPQHF
TGCGCCAGCGGCCCCAGGGGGGATCAGCCCCAGCATTTT
>.|TRBV5-1|TRBJ2-7|few
CASSSTQGPWEQYF
TGCGCCAGCAGCTCGACTCAGGGGCCGTGGGAGCAGTACTTC
>.|TRBV4-1|TRBJ1-1|many
CASSHAENTEAFF
TGCGCCAGCAGCCACGCAGAAAACACTGAAGCTTTCTTT
>TRBD1|TRBV20-1|TRBJ2-2|many
CSARDRVVTGELFF
TGCAGTGCCCGGGACAGGGTCGTGACCGGGGAGCTGTTTTTT
>.|TRBV20-1|TRBJ1-3|many
CSARQGVAGNTIYF
TGCAGTGCTAGACAGGGAGTAGCGGGAAACACCATATATTTT
>.|TRBV6-1|TRBJ2-5|.
CTSSRLGETRYF
TGTACCAGCAGCAGACTAGGAGAGACCCGGTACTTC
>TRBD1|TRBV7-9|TRBJ1-2|many
CASSLATGGSYGYTF
TGTGCCAGCAGCTTGGCCACAGGGGGCTCGTATGGCTACACCTTC
>.|TRBV29-1|TRBJ2-3|once
CSVAQGGTADTQYF
TGCAGCGTTGCCCAGGGGGGCACAGCAGATACGCAGTATTTT
>.|TRBV20-1|TRBJ2-7|many
CSARPQGYEQYF
TGCAGTGCTAGACCCCAGGGTTACGAGCAGTACTTC
>TRBD2|TRBV6-2/TRBV6-3|TRBJ2-7|many
CASRRTSAYYEQYF
TGTGCCAGCAGAAGGACTAGCGCGTACTACGAGCAGTACTTC
>.|TRBV4-1|TRBJ2-7|few
CASSQDPVTYEQYF
TGCGCCAGCAGCCAAGATCCGGTAACCTACGAGCAGTACTTC
>TRBD2|TRBV5-4|TRBJ2-1|few
CASSFFPGLDSSNEQFF
TGTGCCAGCAGCTTCTTCCCGGGACTAGATTCTTCCAATGAGCAGTTCTTC
>.|TRBV11-2|TRBJ2-5|few
CASSQQGETQYF
TGTGCCAGCAGCCAACAGGGAGAGACCCAGTACTTC
>TRBD2|TRBV29-1|TRBJ2-1|.
CSVEGRAGSETNEQFF
TGCAGCGTTGAAGGCCGAGCGGGATCGGAGACCAATGAGCAGTTCTTC
>TRBD2|TRBV19|TRBJ2-3|many
CASSTTSGSTDTQYF
TGTGCCAGTAGTACCACTAGCGGCAGCACAGATACGCAGTATTTT
>.|TRBV29-1|TRBJ1-2|many
CSVEDLRVGGYTF
TGCAGCGTTGAAGATCTTCGGGTGGGTGGCTACACCTTC
>.|TRBV7-2|TRBJ2-3|many
CASSLRWAPDTQYF
TGTGCCAGCAGCTTACGGTGGGCCCCAGATACGCAGTATTTT